The sequence of this T cell receptor (beta chain) was determined in a study of human T cells and chemical hapten exposure. Study information: TCR yields per sample varied mostly from small pooled library volume differences.

This clonotype was seen a few times. The antigen remains unidentified. Individual cDNA molecules received unique molecular identifiers in the library. TCRdb itself ran the RACE reads through MiXCR, one entry per CDR3 protein. This table holds over 85,000 distinct CDR3 sequences, around 9% found once. Study-wide findings and caveats: Sensitization with DPC brought no change to TCRs above 1 in 1000 in frequency.

Trimming took 1 base from V and 1 from J; bases not matched to a gene: 16. This CDR3 has 19 residues. Per germline, CDR1 SQVTM and CDR2 ANQGSEA. The time point is: healthy volunteer bleed at 2 weeks. It was unfractionated whole blood from which total RNA was extracted. The V and J genes are TRBV29-1 and TRBJ2-5, with TRBD1 matching over 9 bases. Sequencing used whole blood. This clonotype was obtained from a female donor in good health. Some clones in this sample may be carry-over from other donors' samples. The CDR3 is CSVEGWTGASRSLQETQYF. CDR3 nucleotide sequence: TGCAGCGTTGAAGGCTGGACAGGGGCGTCCCGCTCGCTCCAAGAGACCCAGTACTTC.